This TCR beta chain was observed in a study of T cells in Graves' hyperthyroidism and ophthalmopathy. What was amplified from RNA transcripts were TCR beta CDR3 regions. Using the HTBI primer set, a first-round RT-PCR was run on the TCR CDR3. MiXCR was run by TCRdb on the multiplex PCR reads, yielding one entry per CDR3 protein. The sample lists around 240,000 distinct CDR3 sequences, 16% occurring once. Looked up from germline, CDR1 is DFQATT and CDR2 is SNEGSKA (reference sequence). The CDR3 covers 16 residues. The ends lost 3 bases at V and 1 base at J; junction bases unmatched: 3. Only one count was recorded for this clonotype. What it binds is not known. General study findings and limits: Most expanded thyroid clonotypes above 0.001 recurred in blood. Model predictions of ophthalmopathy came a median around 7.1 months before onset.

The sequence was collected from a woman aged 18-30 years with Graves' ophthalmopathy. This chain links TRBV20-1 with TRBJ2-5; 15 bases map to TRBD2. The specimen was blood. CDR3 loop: CSASGTSGRLQETQYF. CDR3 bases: TGCAGTGCTAGCGGGACTAGCGGGAGGCTCCAAGAGACCCAGTACTTC.